This passage covers 24 T cell receptor beta chains from one sample sequenced in a study of T-cell memory formation after mild COVID-19. TCRdb reanalysed the 5' RACE reads using MiXCR and keeps one entry per CDR3 protein. The repertoire has 450,000 to 650,000 distinct CDR3 sequences, less than 25% of them found once; the top ten carry roughly 8.3%. Sequencing was performed on PBMCs or a T cell subset sorted from them (not recorded which). The origin of the receptors is an adult woman who had mild COVID-19 (a few samples of this study predate the infection). Cell type and time point are not known.

V gene TRBV20-1 combines with J gene TRBJ2-3, with a possible D match to TRBD2 (6 bases). From germline, CDR1 is DFQATT and CDR2 SNEGSKA (reference sequence). V shed 0 bases and J shed 1 base, with 17 bases lying between them. CDR3 size: 17 residues. The chain's CDR3 is CSARDSWRARGTDTQYF. The CDR3 DNA reads as TGCAGTGCTAGAGACAGCTGGAGGGCCCGCGGCACAGATACGCAGTATTTT.

The CDR3 DNA follows: TGTGCCACCAGTGAAGCAACAGGGGGCAGACAGCCCCAGCATTTT. As protein: CATSEATGGRQPQHF. The chain couples TRBV24-1 to TRBJ1-5; 9 nucleotides match TRBD1. The V segment lost 4 bases and the J segment 7 bases; nucleotides outside the gene matches: 7. Germline CDR1 KGHDR, CDR2 SFDVKD. There are 15 residues in the CDR3.

The CDR3 protein is CASSLADRGGVNGYTF. DNA of the CDR3: TGTGCCAGCAGCTTAGCGGATCGTGGGGGTGTGAATGGCTACACCTTC. The chain links TRBV7-6 to TRBJ1-2; a weak D match, TRBD1 (5 bases). The length of the CDR3 is 16 residues. Trimming took 0 bases from V and 6 from J, leaving 17 bases between them. Germline V lookup: CDR1 SGHVS, CDR2 FNYEAQ.

V usage is TRBV11-1 and J usage is TRBJ2-2; no reliable D call. The length of the CDR3 is 15 residues. V was clipped by 2 bases and J by 5 bases, with 12 bases between them. The germline V gene has CDR1 SGHAT and CDR2 FQDESV (reference sequence). This chain's CDR3 is CASSLFPFSTGELFF. The CDR3 DNA sequence: TGTGCCAGCAGCTTATTTCCTTTTAGTACCGGGGAGCTGTTTTTT.

This chain connects TRBV7-9 to TRBJ2-2, with 7 bases lining up with TRBD1. CDR1 and CDR2 from the germline V gene are SEHNR and FQNEAQ (reference sequence). Losses at the gene ends were 7 bases for V and 5 bases for J; bases not matched to a gene: 13. This CDR3 is 16 amino acids long. The CDR3 DNA follows: TGTGCCAGCACCCAAAGGGGGCGGGTCCGAACCGGGGAGCTGTTTTTT. Translated: CASTQRGRVRTGELFF.

The chain combines TRBV20-1 with TRBJ2-1; 11 bases line up with TRBD1. This CDR3 is built from 16 residues. After removal of 1 base from V and 4 bases from J, the junction contained 6 bases not matched to a gene. The germline gives CDR1 DFQATT, CDR2 SNEGSKA (reference sequence). The CDR3: CSARALGQGVYNEQFF. The CDR3 DNA sequence: TGCAGTGCTAGAGCCCTGGGACAGGGGGTATACAATGAGCAGTTCTTC.

The rearrangement joins TRBV27 to TRBJ2-5, with unresolved D. The CDR3 totals 15 residues. Germline CDR1 reads MNHEY; CDR2 reads SMNVEV (reference sequence). The V gene lost 5 bases and the J gene lost 4 bases, with 17 bases spanning the gap. Written as DNA, the CDR3 is TGTGCCAGCAGTCCCTCCATCTTCACGGGAGAGACCCAGTACTTC. Amino acid sequence: CASSPSIFTGETQYF.

J is TRBJ2-7 and V is TRBV5-1, with 12 bases fitting TRBD2. With V trimmed by 4 bases and J by 3 bases, 11 bases remained unmatched. Germline-derived CDR1 and CDR2 are SGHRS and YFSETQ. There are 17 residues in the CDR3. In DNA form, the CDR3 reads TGCGCCAGCAGCCTACTGAGGACTAGCGGGGAACTCTACGAGCAGTACTTC. Protein product: CASSLLRTSGELYEQYF. The entire variable domain, with the rest obtained from reference TRBV5-1 and TRBJ2-7, is as follows: KAGVTQTPRYLIKTRGQQVTLSCSPISGHRSVSWYQQTPGQGLQFLFEYFSETQRNKGNFPGRFSGRQFSNSRSEMNVSTLELGDSALYLCASSLLRTSGELYEQYFGPGTRLTVT.

The V and J genes are TRBV5-1 and TRBJ2-1, with TRBD1 matching over 9 bases. With V trimmed by 1 base and J by 7 bases, 6 bases remained unmatched. The V gene's germline CDR1 is SGHRS and CDR2 YFSETQ. The CDR3 runs 15 residues. The CDR3 sequence: CASSLSTGGENEQFF. The DNA of the CDR3 is TGCGCCAGCAGCTTGTCCACAGGGGGCGAGAATGAGCAGTTCTTC.

V is TRBV5-6 and J is TRBJ2-3; 10 positions agree with TRBD2. Germline trimming cut 3 bases from V and 6 bases from J; bases unmatched to any gene: 13. Germline lookup yields CDR1 SGHDT and CDR2 YYEEEE. The CDR3 has 17 residues. The DNA for the CDR3 is TGTGCCAGCAGCTCATTTTCCGGACTAGCGGCGCACGATACGCAGTATTTT. This encodes CASSSFSGLAAHDTQYF.

This chain links TRBV19 with TRBJ2-2; D is possibly TRBD2 (5 bases). The CDR3 spans 14 residues. V lost 5 bases and J 3 bases, leaving 10 bases between the germline ends. Germline-derived CDR1 and CDR2 are LNHDA and SQIVND (reference sequence). This CDR3 is CASSARDHTGELFF. CDR3 coding DNA: TGTGCCAGTAGTGCCCGGGATCACACCGGGGAGCTGTTTTTT.

J is TRBJ2-1 and V is TRBV7-6; 11 bases align to TRBD2. V lost 1 base and J lost 2; bases outside the gene matches: 10. CDR1 and CDR2 from the germline V gene are SGHVS and FNYEAQ. The CDR3 covers 19 residues. The CDR3 region is CASSLVLISGGAAYNEQFF. CDR3 coding DNA: TGTGCCAGCAGCTTAGTCTTGATTAGCGGGGGGGCCGCCTACAATGAGCAGTTCTTC.

This clonotype was detected only a few times. The CDR3 DNA is TGTGCCAGCAGCCTCCACTTCGGAGTGAACACCGGGGAGCTGTTTTTT. Translation gives CASSLHFGVNTGELFF. The rearrangement joins TRBV3-1 to TRBJ2-2; D gene unclear. V was trimmed by 4 bases and J by 1 base, leaving 13 bases between them. This CDR3 region has 16 residues. In germline, CDR1 is LGHDT, CDR2 YNNKEL (reference sequence).

The sample holds a few counts of this clonotype. V gene TRBV7-9 combines with J gene TRBJ2-1; D may match TRBD1 or TRBD2 (6 bases each). The length of the CDR3 is 15 residues. Germline CDR1 and CDR2: SEHNR and FQNEAQ (reference sequence). Trimming shortened V by 5 bases and J by 3 bases, and 14 bases separated the two germline ends. In nucleotides, the CDR3 is TGTGCCAGCAGCATCCCAAGGGGGGACTACAATGAGCAGTTCTTC. Amino acid sequence: CASSIPRGDYNEQFF.

This sequence joins TRBV3-1 and TRBJ2-1, with TRBD2 identical over 7 bases. The germline CDR1 and CDR2 sequences are LGHDT and YNNKEL (reference sequence). The CDR3 runs to 15 residues. The junction had 9 bases not matched to a gene; V was cut back by 4 bases and J by 6 bases. Here the CDR3 DNA reads TGTGCCAGCAGCCTCCGCGCAGGGAGGGGCAATGAGCAGTTCTTC. This translates into CASSLRAGRGNEQFF.

The chain joins TRBV5-1 to TRBJ1-6; 10 nucleotides align to TRBD1. The V gene's germline CDR1 is SGHRS and CDR2 YFSETQ. The CDR3 has 14 residues. Unmatched junction bases numbered 3, after V lost 3 bases and J lost 9 bases. CDR3 sequence: CASSWGQGFSPLHF. The CDR3 coding sequence is TGCGCCAGCAGCTGGGGACAGGGGTTTTCACCCCTCCACTTT.

Remarks on this clonotype: At one end the junction does not follow the germline gene, possibly because of a read error. The J gene is TRBJ2-1, the V gene TRBV7-3; D call uncertain. Germline loops: CDR1 SGHTA, CDR2 FQGTGA. The CDR3 covers 13 residues. CDR3 nucleotides: TGTGCCAGCAGCTTAGAAAATTACAGTGAGCAGTTCTTC. Translation: CASSLENYSEQFF.

The sample holds a few counts of this clonotype. The junction does not match germline at one end; this may be a read error. V gene TRBV20-1 combines with J gene TRBJ1-2; TRBD1 might be the D (5 bases). Per germline, CDR1 DFQATT and CDR2 SNEGSKA (reference sequence). This CDR3 has 12 residues. The CDR3 is CSARERGDGYTF. CDR3 bases: TGCAGTGCGAGAGAGCGGGGGGATGGCTACACCTTC.

The V call is TRBV29-1, the J call TRBJ1-2, with 7 bases lining up with TRBD1. The CDR3 is 17 residues long. CDR1 is SQVTM and CDR2 is ANQGSEA in the germline V gene. V trimming: 1 base; J trimming: 4 bases; junction bases outside the gene matches: 15. For the CDR3, the DNA is TGCAGCGTTGAAGTGATTGAGGGGGCGAACCAGTCCTATGGCTACACCTTC. This encodes CSVEVIEGANQSYGYTF.

V is TRBV13 and J is TRBJ1-3; D is unclear. Germline CDR1 is PRHDT and CDR2 is FYEKMQ (reference sequence). The CDR3 runs 15 residues. V lost 3 bases and J lost 1, with 10 bases in between. CDR3 loop: CASSFPSSSGNTIYF. For the CDR3, the DNA is TGTGCCAGCAGCTTCCCGTCCTCTTCTGGAAACACCATATATTTT.

The chain links TRBV15 to TRBJ1-2; TRBD1 matches at 10 bases. Germline V CDR1 and CDR2: LNHNV, YYDKDF (reference sequence). This CDR3 spans 16 amino acids. J lost 5 bases, V lost 1 base, and 7 bases had no gene match. In DNA, the CDR3 is TGTGCCACCAGCAGAGCCCGGACAGGGGGAGTGTATGGCTACACCTTC. It yields the protein CATSRARTGGVYGYTF.

The V and J genes are TRBV7-2 and TRBJ1-2, with no clear D. The CDR3 length is 14 residues. V was clipped by 1 base and J by 0 bases, with 6 bases between them. Germline lookup yields CDR1 SGHTA and CDR2 FQGNSA. The CDR3 DNA reads TGTGCCAGCAGCTTAGTGTTCGCTAACTATGGCTACACCTTC. Its translation is CASSLVFANYGYTF. Together with reference TRBV7-2 and TRBJ1-2, the CDR3 gives the full variable domain: GAGVSQSPSNKVTEKGKDVELRCDPISGHTALYWYRQSLGQGLEFLIYFQGNSAPDKSGLPSDRFSAERTGGSVSTLTIQRTQQEDSAVYLCASSLVFANYGYTFGSGTRLTVV.

This clonotype was found a few times. The chain links TRBV5-4 to TRBJ2-7; maybe TRBD2 (6 bases). This CDR3 is built from 15 residues. Trimming left V 5 bases short and J 0 bases short, with 15 bases between. The V gene's germline CDR1 is SGHNT and CDR2 YYREEE (reference sequence). The CDR3, as DNA: TGTGCCAGCAGTCGGGGGAAATCAAGCTCCTACGAGCAGTACTTC. Encoded protein: CASSRGKSSSYEQYF.

This chain links TRBV9 with TRBJ2-4; weak D call: TRBD2 (7 bases). Per the germline V gene, CDR1 is SGDLS and CDR2 is YYNGEE. V was shortened by 3 bases and J by 1 base, with 11 bases between the two germline ends. The CDR3 spans 15 residues. The CDR3 is CASSDREGAKNIQYF. The CDR3 bases are TGTGCCAGCAGCGACAGGGAGGGGGCCAAAAACATTCAGTACTTC.